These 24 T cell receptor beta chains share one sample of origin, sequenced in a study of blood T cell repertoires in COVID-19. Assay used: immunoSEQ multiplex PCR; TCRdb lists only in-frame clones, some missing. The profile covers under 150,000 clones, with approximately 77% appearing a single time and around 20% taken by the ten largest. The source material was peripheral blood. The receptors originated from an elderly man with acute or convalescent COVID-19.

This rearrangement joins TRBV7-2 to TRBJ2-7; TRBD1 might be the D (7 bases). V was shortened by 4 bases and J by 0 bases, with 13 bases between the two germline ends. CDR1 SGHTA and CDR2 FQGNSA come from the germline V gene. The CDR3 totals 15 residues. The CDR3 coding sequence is TGTGCCAGCAGCTGGCGGGGACAGCCCTCCTACGAGCAGTACTTC. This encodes CASSWRGQPSYEQYF.

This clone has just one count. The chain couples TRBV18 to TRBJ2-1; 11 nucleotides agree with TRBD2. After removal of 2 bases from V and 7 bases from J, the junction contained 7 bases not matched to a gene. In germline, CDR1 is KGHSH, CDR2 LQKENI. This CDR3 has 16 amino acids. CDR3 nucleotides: TGTGCCAGCTCACCAGCGCCTAGCGGGGGGCGAAATGAGCAGTTCTTC. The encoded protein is CASSPAPSGGRNEQFF.

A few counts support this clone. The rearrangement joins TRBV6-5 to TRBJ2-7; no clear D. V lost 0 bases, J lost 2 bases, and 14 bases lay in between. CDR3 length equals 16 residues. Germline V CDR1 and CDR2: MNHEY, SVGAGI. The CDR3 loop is CASSYSKASWAYEQYF. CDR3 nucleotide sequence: TGTGCCAGCAGTTACTCGAAGGCTAGTTGGGCCTACGAGCAGTACTTC.

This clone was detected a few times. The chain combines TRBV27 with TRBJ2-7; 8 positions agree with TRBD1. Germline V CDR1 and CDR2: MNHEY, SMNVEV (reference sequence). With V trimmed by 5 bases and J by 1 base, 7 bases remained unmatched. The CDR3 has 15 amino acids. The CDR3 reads CASSPVQGGSYEQYF. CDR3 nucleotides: TGTGCCAGCAGTCCCGTACAGGGGGGTTCCTACGAGCAGTACTTC.

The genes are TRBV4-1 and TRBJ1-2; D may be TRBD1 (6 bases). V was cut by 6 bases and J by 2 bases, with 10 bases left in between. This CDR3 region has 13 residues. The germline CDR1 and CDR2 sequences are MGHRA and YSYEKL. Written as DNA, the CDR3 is TGCGCCAGCAGGCCCACAGGGAACTATGGCTACACCTTC. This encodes CASRPTGNYGYTF.

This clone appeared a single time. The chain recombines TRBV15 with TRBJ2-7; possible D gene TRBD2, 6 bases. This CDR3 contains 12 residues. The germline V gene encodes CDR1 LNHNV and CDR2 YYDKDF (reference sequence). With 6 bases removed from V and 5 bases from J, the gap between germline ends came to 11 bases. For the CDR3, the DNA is TGTGCCACCAGTGCGGGGTTCCACGAGCAGTACTTC. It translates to CATSAGFHEQYF.

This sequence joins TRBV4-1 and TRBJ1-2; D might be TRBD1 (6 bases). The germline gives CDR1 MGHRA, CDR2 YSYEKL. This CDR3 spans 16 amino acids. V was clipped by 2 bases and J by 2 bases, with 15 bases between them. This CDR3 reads CASSQHPPGTNYGYTF. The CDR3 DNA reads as TGCGCCAGCAGCCAACACCCCCCCGGGACAAACTATGGCTACACCTTC.

The CDR3 DNA sequence: TGTGCCAGCAGTGACTCGTACGGGACAGGGGTCCCTGGGGCCAACGTCCTGACTTTC. Amino acid sequence: CASSDSYGTGVPGANVLTF. The genes are TRBV6-4 and TRBJ2-6; TRBD1 aligns across 10 bases. Germline V gene lookup returns CDR1 MRHNA and CDR2 SNTAGT. The CDR3 consists of 19 residues. V lost 0 bases, J lost 2 bases, and 7 bases stayed unmatched.

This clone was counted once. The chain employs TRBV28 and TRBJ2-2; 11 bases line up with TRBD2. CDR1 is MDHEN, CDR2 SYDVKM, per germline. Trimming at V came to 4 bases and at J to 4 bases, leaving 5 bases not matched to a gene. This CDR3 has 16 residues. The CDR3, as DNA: TGTGCCAGCAGTTCACCCGGACTAGCGGGCACCGGGGAGCTGTTTTTT. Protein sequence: CASSSPGLAGTGELFF. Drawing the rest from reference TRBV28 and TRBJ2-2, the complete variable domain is DVKVTQSSRYLVKRTGEKVFLECVQDMDHENMFWYRQDPGLGLRLIYFSYDVKMKEKGDIPEGYSVSREKKERFSLILESASTNQTSMYLCASSSPGLAGTGELFFGEGSRLTVL.

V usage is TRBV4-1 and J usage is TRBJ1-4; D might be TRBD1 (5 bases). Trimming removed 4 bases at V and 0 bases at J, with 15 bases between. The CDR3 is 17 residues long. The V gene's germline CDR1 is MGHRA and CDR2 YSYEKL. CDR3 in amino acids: CASSRTGTSATNEKLFF. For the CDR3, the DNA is TGCGCCAGCAGCCGAACCGGGACTTCTGCAACTAATGAAAAACTGTTTTTT.

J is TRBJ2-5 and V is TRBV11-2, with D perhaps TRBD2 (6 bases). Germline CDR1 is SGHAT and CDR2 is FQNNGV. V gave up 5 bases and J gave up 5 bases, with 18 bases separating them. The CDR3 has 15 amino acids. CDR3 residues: CASSLSGPSGETQYF. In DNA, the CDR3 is TGTGCCAGCAGCCTAAGCGGGCCTTCGGGGGAGACCCAGTACTTC.

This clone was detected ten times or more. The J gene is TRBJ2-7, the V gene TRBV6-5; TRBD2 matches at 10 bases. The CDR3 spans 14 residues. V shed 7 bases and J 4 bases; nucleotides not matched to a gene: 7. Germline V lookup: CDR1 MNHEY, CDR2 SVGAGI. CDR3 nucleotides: TGTGCCAGCACCCCCAGCGGGGGGGCTTACGAGCAGTACTTC. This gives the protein CASTPSGGAYEQYF.

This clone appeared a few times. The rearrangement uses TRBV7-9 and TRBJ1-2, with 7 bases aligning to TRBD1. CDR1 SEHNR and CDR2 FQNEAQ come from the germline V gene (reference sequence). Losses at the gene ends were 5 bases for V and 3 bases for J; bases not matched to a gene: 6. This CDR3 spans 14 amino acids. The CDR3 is CASSRNRGDYGYTF. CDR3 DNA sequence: TGTGCCAGCAGCCGTAACAGGGGTGACTATGGCTACACCTTC.

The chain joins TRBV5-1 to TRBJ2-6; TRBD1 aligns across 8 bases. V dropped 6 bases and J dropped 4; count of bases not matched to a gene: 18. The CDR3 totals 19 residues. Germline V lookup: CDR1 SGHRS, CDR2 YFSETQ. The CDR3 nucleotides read TGCGCCAGCAAGCCCGAGAGGCAGGGGGCGTTATCCGGGGCCAACGTCCTGACTTTC. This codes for CASKPERQGALSGANVLTF.

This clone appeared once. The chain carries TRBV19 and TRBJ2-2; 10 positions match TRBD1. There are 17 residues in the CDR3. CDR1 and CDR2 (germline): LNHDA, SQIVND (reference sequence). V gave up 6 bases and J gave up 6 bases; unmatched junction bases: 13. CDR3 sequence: CASRRSGTGVLSGELFF. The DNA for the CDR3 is TGTGCCAGTAGGAGATCCGGGACAGGGGTTTTATCCGGGGAGCTGTTTTTT.

The chain's CDR3 is CASSLSGAGLTDTQYF. CDR3 DNA: TGTGCCAGCAGTTTATCGGGTGCGGGACTCACAGATACGCAGTATTTT. V and J are TRBV28 and TRBJ2-3; tentatively, D is TRBD2 (6 bases). Trimming removed 1 base at V and 2 bases at J, with 13 bases between. The germline V gene has CDR1 MDHEN and CDR2 SYDVKM. CDR3 length equals 16 residues.

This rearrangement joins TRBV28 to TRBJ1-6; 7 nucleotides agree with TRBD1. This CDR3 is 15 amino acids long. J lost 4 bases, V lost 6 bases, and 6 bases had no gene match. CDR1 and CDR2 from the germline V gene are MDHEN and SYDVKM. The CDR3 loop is CASRGTARYNSPLHF. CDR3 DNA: TGTGCCAGCAGGGGGACAGCCCGATATAATTCACCCCTCCACTTT.

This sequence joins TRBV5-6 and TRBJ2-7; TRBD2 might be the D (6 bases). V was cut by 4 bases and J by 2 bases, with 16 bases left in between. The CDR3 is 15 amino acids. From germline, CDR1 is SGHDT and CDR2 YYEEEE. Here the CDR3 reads CASSVSGTDTYEQYF. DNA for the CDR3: TGTGCCAGCAGCGTATCCGGGACTGACACCTACGAGCAGTACTTC.

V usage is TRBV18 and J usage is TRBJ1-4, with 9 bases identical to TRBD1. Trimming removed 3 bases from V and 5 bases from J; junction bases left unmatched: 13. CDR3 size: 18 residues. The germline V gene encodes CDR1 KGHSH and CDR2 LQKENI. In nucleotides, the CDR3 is TGTGCCAGCTCACCCCATCAGATGACAGGGGGGGTGAATGAAAAACTGTTTTTT. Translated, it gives CASSPHQMTGGVNEKLFF.

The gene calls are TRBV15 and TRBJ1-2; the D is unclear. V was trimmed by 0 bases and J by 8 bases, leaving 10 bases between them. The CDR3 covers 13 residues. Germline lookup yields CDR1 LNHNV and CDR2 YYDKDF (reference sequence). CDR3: CATSRDPGMGYTF. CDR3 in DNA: TGTGCCACCAGCAGAGACCCGGGAATGGGCTACACCTTC.

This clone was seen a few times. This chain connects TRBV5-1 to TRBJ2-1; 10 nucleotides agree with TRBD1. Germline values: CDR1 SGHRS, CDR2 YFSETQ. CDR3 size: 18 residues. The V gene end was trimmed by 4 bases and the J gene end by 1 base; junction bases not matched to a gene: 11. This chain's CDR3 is CASSPAPGTGVSYNEQFF. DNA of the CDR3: TGCGCCAGCAGCCCCGCCCCCGGGACAGGGGTTTCCTACAATGAGCAGTTCTTC. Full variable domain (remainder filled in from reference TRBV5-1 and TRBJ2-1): KAGVTQTPRYLIKTRGQQVTLSCSPISGHRSVSWYQQTPGQGLQFLFEYFSETQRNKGNFPGRFSGRQFSNSRSEMNVSTLELGDSALYLCASSPAPGTGVSYNEQFFGPGTRLTVL.

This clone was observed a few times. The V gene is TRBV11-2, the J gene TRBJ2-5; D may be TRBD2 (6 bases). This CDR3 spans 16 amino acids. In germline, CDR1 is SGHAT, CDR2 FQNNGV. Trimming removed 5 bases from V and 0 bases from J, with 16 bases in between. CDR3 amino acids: CASSKTFLAYQETQYF. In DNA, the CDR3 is TGTGCCAGCAGCAAAACCTTCCTAGCGTACCAAGAGACCCAGTACTTC.

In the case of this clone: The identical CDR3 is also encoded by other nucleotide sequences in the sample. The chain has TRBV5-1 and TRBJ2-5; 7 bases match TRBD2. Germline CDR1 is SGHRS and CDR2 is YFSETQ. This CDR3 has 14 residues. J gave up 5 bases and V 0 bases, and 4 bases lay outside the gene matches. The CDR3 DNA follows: TGCGCCAGCAGCTTGGGGACCGGGGGGGAGACCCAGTACTTC. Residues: CASSLGTGGETQYF.

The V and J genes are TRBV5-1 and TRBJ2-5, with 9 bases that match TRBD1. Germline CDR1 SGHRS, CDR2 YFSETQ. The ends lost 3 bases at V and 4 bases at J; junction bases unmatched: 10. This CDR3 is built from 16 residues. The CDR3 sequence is CASSSRGTGRGETQYF. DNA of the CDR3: TGCGCCAGCAGCTCCCGGGGGACAGGGCGGGGAGAGACCCAGTACTTC.